Detailed here is one TCR beta chain. No antigen is known for it. The data originate from a study of shared clonotypes between healthy human individuals. Across the whole study: Aged 18 to 49, the donors were a couple of women and a few men. Points from the study as a whole: Rarefaction showed that sequencing of sorted subsets was incomplete (despite large depth). Four donors showed sharing of roughly 5% of naive CD4 clonotypes. Among the subsets, naive ones generally showed larger estimated richness than memory ones.

The germline V gene has CDR1 SGHKS and CDR2 YYEKEE (reference sequence). This CDR3 spans 18 amino acids. V gave up 6 bases and J gave up 0 bases; unmatched junction bases: 12. The table came from immunoSEQ multiplex PCR; TCRdb's copy has only in-frame clones and leaves some out. The repertoire has under 1,100,000 clones, 78% of them found once; the top ten carry around 0.61%. Sequenced material: memory CD4+ T cells from PBMCs. Documented subset: CD45RA-negative fraction. The chain uses TRBV5-5 and TRBJ2-6; 7 nucleotides align to TRBD1. The TCR was taken from a man between 18 and 29 years old in good health. Some clones in this sample may be carry-over from other donors' samples. The CDR3 region is CASTPRTGANSGANVLTF. DNA for the CDR3: TGTGCCAGCACTCCTCGGACAGGCGCTAACTCTGGGGCCAACGTCCTGACTTTC.